This TCR beta chain is from a study of identical twins. Findings of the study overall: An excess of low generation probability was shown by twin-shared out-of-frame alpha sequences.

This CDR3 is 15 amino acids long. The V segment lost 0 bases and the J segment 7 bases; nucleotides outside the gene matches: 7. Per the germline V gene, CDR1 is DFQATT and CDR2 is SNEGSKA (reference sequence). This clonotype was observed at least ten times. Antigen specificity is unknown. Template switching added a universal primer binding site, and final cDNA carried unique molecular identifiers. TCRdb recomputed calls from the 5' RACE reads with MiXCR, one row per CDR3 protein. The table includes some 560,000 distinct CDR3 sequences, just under 10% detected once. This sample was also put to use in a study of yellow fever vaccine responses in identical twins. This second study notes: Twins reportedly mounted vaccine T cell responses that seemed partly convergent, partly personalized.

This receptor was obtained from a woman aged 18-29 years in good health. V and J are TRBV20-1 and TRBJ1-5; 9 bases match TRBD1. The sequenced sample was PBMCs. CDR3 in DNA: TGCAGTGCTAGAGATCAGGGACAGGGAAGCCAGCCCCAGCATTTT. Its translation is CSARDQGQGSQPQHF.